The sequence of this TCR beta chain was determined in a study of response to subunit inactivated influenza vaccine. Germline V CDR1 and CDR2: MDHEN, SYDVKM. Trimming removed 1 base from V and 3 bases from J, with 10 bases in between. This CDR3 spans 14 amino acids. TCRdb re-called the RT-PCR reads with MiXCR, one entry per CDR3 protein. The table includes about 610,000 distinct CDR3 sequences, approximately 14% detected once. Study-wide points: It was suggested by the authors that few new T cells are recruited by each seasonal influenza vaccination.

In its sample, this clonotype was seen a few times. The antigen is undetermined. Here the sequenced sample was PBMCs from blood, taken about 12 days after vaccination. The rearrangement joins TRBV28 to TRBJ2-7; D unresolved. This clonotype originated in a man aged 50-60 years who received an inactivated influenza vaccine. CDR3 in DNA: TGTGCCAGCAGTTTATACCCTATCAGCTACGAGCAGTACTTC. This encodes CASSLYPISYEQYF.